One and the same sample provided the 25 T cell receptor beta chains below, sequenced in a study of T cell responses to AZD1222 COVID-19 vaccine. Only in-frame clones appear in the TCRdb table, and some are missing; sequencing was by immunoSEQ multiplex PCR. This sample has more than 140,000 clones, with about nine tenths found just once. Sequencing used peripheral blood, obtained on day 0 of MenACWY control vaccination. These receptors were obtained from an adult in good health.

This clone was seen only once. The chain combines TRBV5-1 with TRBJ2-2, with D hard to call. The CDR3 sequence is 14 residues long. Germline CDR1 SGHRS, CDR2 YFSETQ. V lost 7 bases and J 0 bases, leaving 10 bases between the germline ends. The DNA of the CDR3 is TGCGCCAGCCGAACCTTCGCGAACACCGGGGAGCTGTTTTTT. This translates into CASRTFANTGELFF. The variable domain in full, with the rest retrieved from reference TRBV5-1 and TRBJ2-2, is KAGVTQTPRYLIKTRGQQVTLSCSPISGHRSVSWYQQTPGQGLQFLFEYFSETQRNKGNFPGRFSGRQFSNSRSEMNVSTLELGDSALYLCASRTFANTGELFFGEGSRLTVL.

The chain uses TRBV5-1 and TRBJ1-1; 7 positions agree with TRBD1. Losses at the gene ends were 1 base for V and 5 bases for J; bases not matched to a gene: 8. Germline CDR1 and CDR2: SGHRS and YFSETQ. This CDR3 region has 15 residues. CDR3 nucleotide sequence: TGCGCCAGCAGCTTGAACCGGGACAGAGGGACTGAAGCTTTCTTT. Protein product: CASSLNRDRGTEAFF.

The rearrangement links TRBV27 to TRBJ1-2; 8 nucleotides align to TRBD1. Losses at the gene ends were 5 bases for V and 6 bases for J; bases not matched to a gene: 14. Germline V gene data show CDR1 as MNHEY and CDR2 as SMNVEV (reference sequence). The CDR3 runs 16 residues. The CDR3 bases are TGTGCCAGCAGTCCGAGGACAGGGATGAGCGGGCATGGCTACACCTTC. It translates to CASSPRTGMSGHGYTF.

This sequence joins TRBV30 and TRBJ1-6; D is unclear. There are 13 residues in the CDR3. The ends were cut back, 3 bases at V and 7 bases at J, with 10 bases in the middle. Germline-derived CDR1 and CDR2 are GTSNPN and SVGIG (reference sequence). The CDR3 region has the DNA TGTGCCTGGAGCGAACAGACGAATTCACCCCTCCACTTT. It is translated as CAWSEQTNSPLHF.

The rearrangement uses TRBV12-3 or TRBV12-4 and TRBJ2-1; the D gene is possibly TRBD2 (6 bases). The V gene lost 7 bases and the J gene lost 7 bases, with 11 bases spanning the gap. The CDR3 spans 12 residues. CDR3 bases: TGTGCCAGCAACTTGGGGGGAAATGAGCAGTTCTTC. Its translation: CASNLGGNEQFF.

The CDR3 DNA follows: TGTGCCAGCAGCTTAGTTCCAGGGAACACTGAAGCTTTCTTT. It codes for CASSLVPGNTEAFF. The chain recombines TRBV7-2 with TRBJ1-1; D gene uncertain. This CDR3 has 14 residues. Germline V CDR1 and CDR2: SGHTA, FQGNSA. With 1 base removed from V and 1 base from J, the gap between germline ends came to 7 bases. The whole variable domain, filled in from reference TRBV7-2 and TRBJ1-1, reads GAGVSQSPSNKVTEKGKDVELRCDPISGHTALYWYRQSLGQGLEFLIYFQGNSAPDKSGLPSDRFSAERTGGSVSTLTIQRTQQEDSAVYLCASSLVPGNTEAFFGQGTRLTVV.

CDR3 residues: CASSEGGAGTIYNEQFF. CDR3 coding DNA: TGTGCCAGCAGTGAAGGGGGGGCAGGGACCATCTACAATGAGCAGTTCTTC. The J gene is TRBJ2-1, the V gene TRBV25-1, with a weak D call TRBD2 (7 bases). Trimming took off 2 bases at V and 3 bases at J, with 17 bases between the two ends. Germline V gene sequence: CDR1 MGHDK, CDR2 SYGVNS. CDR3 length: 17 residues. The full variable domain, its missing parts supplied by reference TRBV25-1 and TRBJ2-1, is EADIYQTPRYLVIGTGKKITLECSQTMGHDKMYWYQQDPGMELHLIHYSYGVNSTEKGDLSSESTVSRIRTEHFPLTLESARPSHTSQYLCASSEGGAGTIYNEQFFGPGTRLTVL.

The rearrangement joins TRBV9 to TRBJ1-2; 10 bases line up with TRBD1. Germline CDR1 SGDLS, CDR2 YYNGEE. The CDR3 runs 16 residues. The J segment lost 7 bases and the V segment lost 4 bases, leaving 13 bases of the junction unmatched. The CDR3 here is CASSSGTGVVEGGYTF. DNA for the CDR3: TGTGCCAGCAGCTCCGGGACAGGGGTCGTTGAGGGTGGCTACACCTTC.

The chain is built from TRBV11-1 and TRBJ2-7; 7 nucleotides match TRBD1. After removal of 7 bases from V and 3 bases from J, the junction contained 12 bases not matched to a gene. The CDR3 is made up of 15 amino acids. The germline CDR1 and CDR2 sequences are SGHAT and FQDESV (reference sequence). The CDR3 DNA reads as TGTGCCAGCAATGCCGCGACAGGGTCTTTCTACGAGCAGTACTTC. This sequence encodes CASNAATGSFYEQYF.

The V call is TRBV6-4, the J call TRBJ2-1, with D tentatively TRBD2 (6 bases). V lost 5 bases to trimming and J lost 9 bases, with 14 bases between them. CDR3 length: 13 amino acids. Germline loops: CDR1 MRHNA, CDR2 SNTAGT. CDR3 amino acids: CASSRDSSGEQFF. CDR3 DNA: TGTGCCAGCAGTCGGGACTCCTCGGGTGAGCAGTTCTTC.

The chain has TRBV27 and TRBJ2-4, with D hard to call. Germline CDR1 reads MNHEY; CDR2 reads SMNVEV (reference sequence). The CDR3 runs to 19 residues. V was cut by 5 bases and J by 0 bases, with 23 bases left in between. The CDR3 loop reads CASSPNPGRVLLAKNIQYF. The CDR3 coding sequence is TGTGCCAGCAGTCCAAACCCCGGACGGGTACTATTAGCCAAAAACATTCAGTACTTC.

This sequence joins TRBV6-2 or TRBV6-3 and TRBJ2-7; 7 bases are a match to TRBD2. CDR1 is MNHEY, CDR2 SVGEGT, per germline. This CDR3 is 13 amino acids long. V lost 2 bases, J lost 3 bases, and 1 base stayed unmatched. CDR3 loop: CASSYGTNYEQYF. DNA for the CDR3: TGTGCCAGCAGTTACGGGACTAACTACGAGCAGTACTTC.

This chain links TRBV12-5 with TRBJ1-1; D gene unclear. V was cut by 6 bases and J by 1 base, with 9 bases left in between. The CDR3 totals 13 residues. Germline CDR1 is LGHNT and CDR2 is FRNRAP. The CDR3 DNA reads as TGTGCTAGTGGGGTCGAGTCGAACACTGAAGCTTTCTTT. This translates into CASGVESNTEAFF. Using reference TRBV12-5 and TRBJ1-1 for the parts outside the CDR3, the full variable domain is DARVTQTPRHKVTEMGQEVTMRCQPILGHNTVFWYRQTMMQGLELLAYFRNRAPLDDSGMPKDRFSAEMPDATLATLKIQPSEPRDSAVYFCASGVESNTEAFFGQGTRLTVV.

In its sample, this clone was seen once. The CDR3 is CASSLAPGGQEYNEQFF. The CDR3, as DNA: TGTGCCAGCAGCTTAGCTCCTGGTGGACAAGAGTACAATGAGCAGTTCTTC. The genes are TRBV7-6 and TRBJ2-1; D is possibly TRBD1 (5 bases). The ends were cut back, 0 bases at V and 4 bases at J, with 16 bases in the middle. The V gene's germline CDR1 is SGHVS and CDR2 FNYEAQ. CDR3 size: 17 residues.

V is TRBV6-4 and J is TRBJ2-3; D is possibly TRBD1 (6 bases). This CDR3 comprises 15 residues. Germline V lookup: CDR1 MRHNA, CDR2 SNTAGT. The V end lost 5 bases, the J end lost 3 bases, and 15 bases lay between the germline ends. The CDR3: CASSMDSSGTDTQYF. CDR3 bases: TGTGCCAGCAGTATGGACAGTTCGGGGACAGATACGCAGTATTTT.

This chain uses TRBV6-2 or TRBV6-3 with TRBJ1-1; D not resolved. The length of the CDR3 is 14 residues. CDR1 is MNHEY and CDR2 is SVGEGT in the germline V gene. The ends were cut back, 2 bases at V and 1 base at J, with 8 bases in the middle. CDR3: CASSYPDRNTEAFF. DNA for the CDR3: TGTGCCAGCAGTTACCCCGACCGGAACACTGAAGCTTTCTTT.

The V gene is TRBV7-9, the J gene TRBJ2-5; 11 bases map to TRBD2. Germline CDR1 and CDR2: SEHNR and FQNEAQ (reference sequence). This CDR3 is 15 amino acids long. The trim removed 5 bases at V and 4 bases at J, leaving 6 bases unmatched. The CDR3 loop is CASSAPSGRRETQYF. CDR3 in DNA: TGTGCCAGCAGCGCACCTAGCGGGAGGCGAGAGACCCAGTACTTC.

This chain links TRBV6-1 with TRBJ1-6; D gene uncertain. Germline CDR1 reads MNHNS; CDR2 reads SASEGT. CDR3 length: 18 residues. V lost 3 bases and J lost 0, with 15 bases in between. The CDR3 is CASSERAASSSYNSPLHF. The CDR3 coding sequence is TGTGCCAGCAGTGAGAGGGCAGCTTCGAGCTCCTATAATTCACCCCTCCACTTT.

The chain carries TRBV3-1 (or the pseudogene TRBV3-2) and TRBJ1-1, with no clear D. CDR1 and CDR2 (germline): LGHDT, YNNKEL (reference sequence). The germline V and J ends were trimmed by 0 bases and 8 bases, with 19 bases remaining between them. The CDR3 totals 16 residues. The CDR3 here is CASSQDTEGEREEAFF. The CDR3 DNA is TGTGCCAGCAGCCAAGATACGGAGGGCGAGCGAGAGGAAGCTTTCTTT.

This CDR3 is CASSDEQIAYEQYF. As DNA, the CDR3 is TGTGCCAGCAGCGATGAGCAGATTGCCTACGAGCAGTACTTC. The chain employs TRBV11-2 and TRBJ2-7, with D unclear. Per germline, CDR1 SGHAT and CDR2 FQNNGV. This CDR3 region has 14 residues. Trimming took 5 bases from V and 2 from J, leaving 13 bases between them.

The chain carries TRBV7-6 and TRBJ1-6; a possible D gene is TRBD1 (5 bases). The CDR3 extends over 13 amino acids. The germline V gene has CDR1 SGHVS and CDR2 FNYEAQ. The V and J ends lost 4 bases and 7 bases respectively, with 8 bases between them. This chain's CDR3 is CASSSRQNSPLHF. The CDR3 DNA reads as TGTGCCAGCAGCTCCCGACAGAATTCACCCCTCCACTTT. The whole variable domain, remainder taken from reference TRBV7-6 and TRBJ1-6, is GAGVSQSPRYKVTKRGQDVALRCDPISGHVSLYWYRQALGQGPEFLTYFNYEAQQDKSGLPNDRFSAERPEGSISTLTIQRTEQRDSAMYRCASSSRQNSPLHFGNGTRLTVT.

The chain has TRBV7-2 and TRBJ1-6, with 10 bases fitting TRBD1. The V gene end was trimmed by 5 bases and the J gene end by 10 bases; junction bases not matched to a gene: 11. The CDR3 has 16 residues. Germline V gene data show CDR1 as SGHTA and CDR2 as FQGNSA. The chain's CDR3 is CASSGRGGQGKSPLHF. The CDR3 nucleotides read TGTGCCAGCAGCGGGAGAGGGGGACAGGGGAAATCACCCCTCCACTTT.

The chain joins TRBV29-1 to TRBJ2-7, with D uncertain. The V and J ends lost 7 bases and 2 bases respectively, with 18 bases between them. Germline V gene sequence: CDR1 SQVTM, CDR2 ANQGSEA. The CDR3 has 14 amino acids. As DNA, the CDR3 is TGCAGCGCCCATCAAACCCGACAAGCCTACGAGCAGTACTTC. It specifies CSAHQTRQAYEQYF.

The rearrangement links TRBV11-3 to TRBJ2-7, with D unresolved. Trimming stripped 1 base from V and 0 bases from J, with 7 bases between. Germline V gene sequence: CDR1 SGHNT, CDR2 YENEEA. This CDR3 is 14 amino acids long. CDR3 sequence (DNA): TGTGCCAGCAGCTTAGGACATAGCTCCTACGAGCAGTACTTC. Residues: CASSLGHSSYEQYF.

Of note for this clone: Other DNA sequences of this sample code for an identical CDR3. V and J are TRBV13 and TRBJ1-2; 9 bases map to TRBD1. With 5 bases clipped from V and 3 bases from J, the junction kept 1 base outside the gene matches. There are 13 residues in the CDR3. CDR1 PRHDT and CDR2 FYEKMQ come from the germline V gene (reference sequence). As DNA, the CDR3 is TGTGCCAGCAGCCGGACAGGGGACTATGGCTACACCTTC. Amino acids: CASSRTGDYGYTF. The full variable domain, completed using reference TRBV13 and TRBJ1-2, is AAGVIQSPRHLIKEKRETATLKCYPIPRHDTVYWYQQGPGQDPQFLISFYEKMQSDKGSIPDRFSAQQFSDYHSELNMSSLELGDSALYFCASSRTGDYGYTFGSGTRLTVV.